Following are 26 T cell receptor beta chains from one sample sequenced in a study of blood T cell repertoires in COVID-19. Repertoires were generated with immunoSEQ multiplex PCR, while TCRdb's copy carries only in-frame clones and drops some. The sample has roughly 110,000 clones, approximately 80% seen once; the top ten hold approximately 0.75%. The sample comprised peripheral blood. All receptors derive from a woman in her seventies with acute or convalescent COVID-19.

The CDR3 sequence: CASSLKTGGLDEQYF. DNA of the CDR3: TGTGCCAGCAGCTTAAAAACAGGGGGATTAGACGAGCAGTACTTC. This rearrangement joins TRBV7-9 to TRBJ2-7; TRBD1 matches 8 bases. V shed 2 bases, J shed 5 bases, and the junction held 8 bases outside the gene matches. Germline V gives CDR1 SEHNR, CDR2 FQNEAQ (reference sequence). This CDR3 comprises 15 residues. Supplemented by reference TRBV7-9 and TRBJ2-7, the full variable domain reads DTGVSQNPRHKITKRGQNVTFRCDPISEHNRLYWYRQTLGQGPEFLTYFQNEAQLEKSRLLSDRFSAERPKGSFSTLEIQRTEQGDSAMYLCASSLKTGGLDEQYFGPGTRLTVT.

V gene TRBV6-6 combines with J gene TRBJ2-7, with 9 bases identical to TRBD1. Unmatched junction bases numbered 17, after V lost 5 bases and J lost 6 bases. Germline V gene data show CDR1 as MNHNY and CDR2 as SVGAGI (reference sequence). This CDR3 comprises 17 residues. In DNA, the CDR3 is TGTGCCAGCAGTCTTACCCCCCCGGGACAGGGCGGGAGCGAGCAGTACTTC. It specifies CASSLTPPGQGGSEQYF.

The rearrangement links TRBV5-1 to TRBJ1-1; maybe TRBD1 (5 bases). Germline V gives CDR1 SGHRS, CDR2 YFSETQ. V was shortened by 4 bases and J by 1 base, with 11 bases between the two germline ends. The CDR3 is 14 amino acids. The CDR3 sequence is CASSVGDRNTEAFF. In DNA form, the CDR3 reads TGCGCCAGCAGCGTGGGCGACAGGAACACTGAAGCTTTCTTT. Full variable domain (missing parts from reference TRBV5-1 and TRBJ1-1): KAGVTQTPRYLIKTRGQQVTLSCSPISGHRSVSWYQQTPGQGLQFLFEYFSETQRNKGNFPGRFSGRQFSNSRSEMNVSTLELGDSALYLCASSVGDRNTEAFFGQGTRLTVV.

This chain connects TRBV28 to TRBJ1-5, with a possible D match to TRBD1 (6 bases). This CDR3 is built from 13 residues. The ends were cut back, 7 bases at V and 5 bases at J, with 12 bases in the middle. The V gene's germline CDR1 is MDHEN and CDR2 SYDVKM. The CDR3 protein is CASTPTGHQPQHF. The CDR3 bases are TGTGCCAGCACCCCCACAGGGCATCAGCCCCAGCATTTT.

The chain uses TRBV27 and TRBJ2-3; D not resolved. Germline CDR1 is MNHEY and CDR2 is SMNVEV (reference sequence). Trimming stripped 2 bases from V and 0 bases from J, with 6 bases between. The CDR3 has 14 amino acids. In DNA form, the CDR3 reads TGTGCCAGCAGTTTACACGCGAGCACAGATACGCAGTATTTT. As protein: CASSLHASTDTQYF.

The chain has TRBV4-1 and TRBJ1-1; tentative D call: TRBD1 (5 bases). Per the germline V gene, CDR1 is MGHRA and CDR2 is YSYEKL. The V gene lost 5 bases and the J gene lost 10 bases, with 11 bases spanning the gap. The CDR3 spans 11 residues. Here the CDR3 DNA reads TGCGCCAGCAGCTCCTCAGGGCTAGCTTTCTTT. Translating gives CASSSSGLAFF.

V usage is TRBV19 and J usage is TRBJ2-1; D is possibly TRBD1 (6 bases). The CDR3 has 12 residues. Looked up from germline, CDR1 is LNHDA and CDR2 is SQIVND (reference sequence). V lost 6 bases and J 9 bases, leaving 12 bases between the germline ends. The CDR3 bases are TGTGCCAGTAGCCTATTAGGGGGTGAGCAGTTCTTC. This translates into CASSLLGGEQFF. The full variable domain, in which reference TRBV19 and TRBJ2-1 provide the parts outside the CDR3, is DGGITQSPKYLFRKEGQNVTLSCEQNLNHDAMYWYRQDPGQGLRLIYYSQIVNDFQKGDIAEGYSVSREKKESFPLTVTSAQKNPTAFYLCASSLLGGEQFFGPGTRLTVL.

The genes are TRBV19 and TRBJ2-1; 10 bases fit TRBD2. After removal of 5 bases from V and 4 bases from J, the junction contained 5 bases not matched to a gene. Per germline, CDR1 LNHDA and CDR2 SQIVND (reference sequence). This CDR3 region has 15 residues. The DNA for the CDR3 is TGTGCCAGTAGTCCCCTAGCGGGAGCTTACAATGAGCAGTTCTTC. Protein: CASSPLAGAYNEQFF.

The chain carries TRBV6-6 and TRBJ2-5, with 13 bases lining up with TRBD2. The CDR3 runs 14 residues. V dropped 6 bases and J dropped 5; count of bases not matched to a gene: 3. The germline CDR1 and CDR2 sequences are MNHNY and SVGAGI (reference sequence). DNA of the CDR3: TGTGCCAGCAGCCGGACTAGCGGGGGTGAGACCCAGTACTTC. Translation gives CASSRTSGGETQYF.

The chain has TRBV6-5 and TRBJ2-1; perhaps TRBD2 as D (6 bases). V shed 6 bases and J shed 0 bases, with 12 bases lying between them. Germline-derived CDR1 and CDR2 are MNHEY and SVGAGI. CDR3 size: 15 residues. The CDR3 coding sequence is TGTGCCAGCAGACTAGCCGGGAGCTCCTACAATGAGCAGTTCTTC. It yields the protein CASRLAGSSYNEQFF.

The chain is built from TRBV4-1 and TRBJ1-4, with D possibly matching TRBD1 (6 bases). Trimming left V 7 bases short and J 8 bases short, with 14 bases between. CDR1 and CDR2 (germline): MGHRA, YSYEKL. This CDR3 contains 13 residues. In DNA form, the CDR3 reads TGCGCCAGCAAAGGGGGGGAACGGGAAAAACTGTTTTTT. Its protein product is CASKGGEREKLFF.

The J gene is TRBJ2-1, the V gene TRBV5-1, with TRBD2 matching over 8 bases. The CDR3 has 17 residues. V dropped 2 bases and J dropped 6; count of bases not matched to a gene: 13. CDR1 is SGHRS and CDR2 is YFSETQ in the germline V gene. The CDR3 bases are TGCGCCAGCAGCTTACGACTAAGCAGCGGGGGTTTCAATGAGCAGTTCTTC. Translation: CASSLRLSSGGFNEQFF.

This clone was counted once. CDR3 loop: CASSFRGQGGELFF. In nucleotides, the CDR3 is TGCGCCAGCAGCTTCAGGGGGCAAGGCGGGGAGCTGTTTTTT. The V call is TRBV5-1, the J call TRBJ2-2; 8 bases are shared with TRBD1. Germline loops: CDR1 SGHRS, CDR2 YFSETQ. V shed 2 bases, J shed 7 bases, and the junction held 4 bases outside the gene matches. The CDR3 totals 14 residues.

CDR3 DNA sequence: TGTGCCAGCAGCTTAAGGGGGGGGGCGACAGATACGCAGTATTTT. Amino acids: CASSLRGGATDTQYF. The chain has TRBV11-2 and TRBJ2-3; D may be TRBD2 (7 bases). Germline CDR1 and CDR2: SGHAT and FQNNGV. The V end was cut by 2 bases, the J end by 3 bases, with 12 bases between. The CDR3 spans 15 residues. Full variable domain (rest looked up from reference TRBV11-2 and TRBJ2-3): EAGVAQSPRYKIIEKRQSVAFWCNPISGHATLYWYQQILGQGPKLLIQFQNNGVVDDSQLPKDRFSAERLKGVDSTLKIQPAKLEDSAVYLCASSLRGGATDTQYFGPGTRLTVL.

The J gene is TRBJ2-5, the V gene TRBV5-6; maybe TRBD2 (5 bases). The CDR3 runs to 14 residues. Germline V gene sequence: CDR1 SGHDT, CDR2 YYEEEE. V lost 4 bases and J 1 base, leaving 11 bases between the germline ends. In nucleotides, the CDR3 is TGTGCCAGCAGCGGAGCGGTATCCCAAGAGACCCAGTACTTC. Translated: CASSGAVSQETQYF.

The count of this clone is one. J is TRBJ2-7 and V is TRBV6-6; 10 bases are a match to TRBD1. This CDR3 comprises 15 residues. Losses at the gene ends were 5 bases for V and 2 bases for J; bases not matched to a gene: 6. The germline CDR1 and CDR2 sequences are MNHNY and SVGAGI (reference sequence). In DNA, the CDR3 is TGTGCCAGCAGTCACTTGGGGACAGGGGCCTACGAGCAGTACTTC. This encodes CASSHLGTGAYEQYF.

The chain uses TRBV19 and TRBJ2-3, with 8 positions matching TRBD1. The V and J ends lost 5 bases and 6 bases, in that order; junction bases with no gene match: 7. This CDR3 has 14 amino acids. CDR1 and CDR2 from the germline V gene are LNHDA and SQIVND (reference sequence). The CDR3 DNA reads TGTGCCAGTAGTCGGGACAGGAACTCTGATACGCAGTATTTT. Translation: CASSRDRNSDTQYF.

The chain carries TRBV19 and TRBJ2-5; the match to TRBD1 covers 7 bases. Trimming removed 8 bases from V and 1 base from J; junction bases left unmatched: 10. The germline V gene has CDR1 LNHDA and CDR2 SQIVND (reference sequence). The CDR3 covers 15 residues. This CDR3 is CASANPTGSQETQYF. DNA for the CDR3: TGTGCCAGTGCGAACCCGACAGGGTCCCAAGAGACCCAGTACTTC.

The rearrangement uses TRBV11-2 and TRBJ2-5; no reliable D call. Trimming shortened V by 6 bases and J by 0 bases, and 8 bases separated the two germline ends. Germline CDR1 SGHAT, CDR2 FQNNGV. This CDR3 has 13 residues. Here the CDR3 reads CASSPGDQETQYF. CDR3 coding DNA: TGTGCCAGCAGTCCCGGAGACCAAGAGACCCAGTACTTC. Variable domain in full (rest from reference TRBV11-2 and TRBJ2-5): EAGVAQSPRYKIIEKRQSVAFWCNPISGHATLYWYQQILGQGPKLLIQFQNNGVVDDSQLPKDRFSAERLKGVDSTLKIQPAKLEDSAVYLCASSPGDQETQYFGPGTRLLVL.

This clone showed up just once. The V call is TRBV11-3, the J call TRBJ2-3; TRBD1 matches at 9 bases. The V and J ends lost 3 bases and 7 bases, in that order; junction bases with no gene match: 8. The CDR3 is made up of 15 amino acids. Germline V lookup: CDR1 SGHNT, CDR2 YENEEA. CDR3 residues: CASSLGDRVENTQYF. CDR3 DNA: TGTGCCAGCAGCTTGGGGGACAGGGTGGAGAATACGCAGTATTTT. Complete variable domain (other parts from reference TRBV11-3 and TRBJ2-3): EAGVVQSPRYKIIEKKQPVAFWCNPISGHNTLYWYLQNLGQGPELLIRYENEEAVDDSQLPKDRFSAERLKGVDSTLKIQPAELGDSAVYLCASSLGDRVENTQYFGPGTRLTVL.

This chain joins TRBV11-2 and TRBJ2-5; 9 bases align to TRBD1. The CDR3 is 14 residues long. The junction had 6 bases not matched to a gene; V was cut back by 5 bases and J by 5 bases. Germline values: CDR1 SGHAT, CDR2 FQNNGV. The CDR3 loop is CASSAGQGLETQYF. The DNA of the CDR3 is TGTGCCAGCAGCGCAGGACAGGGGTTGGAGACCCAGTACTTC.

The CDR3 coding sequence is TGTGCCAGCAGCCAAAGGGGACAGAATAGCAATCAGCCCCAGCATTTT. Translating it yields CASSQRGQNSNQPQHF. The chain links TRBV4-2 to TRBJ1-5; 7 nucleotides agree with TRBD1. This CDR3 spans 16 amino acids. Germline V CDR1 and CDR2: LGHNA, YNFKEQ. The V segment lost 2 bases and the J segment 0 bases; nucleotides outside the gene matches: 4.

The chain is built from TRBV5-4 and TRBJ2-7, with no clear D. V gave up 3 bases and J gave up 1 base, with 8 bases separating them. CDR3 length: 13 amino acids. Germline lookup yields CDR1 SGHNT and CDR2 YYREEE (reference sequence). Here the CDR3 reads CASSYVRSYEQYF. CDR3 in DNA: TGTGCCAGCAGCTATGTTAGATCCTACGAGCAGTACTTC.

The chain links TRBV9 to TRBJ2-1, with D unresolved. CDR1 is SGDLS, CDR2 YYNGEE, per germline. The V end was cut by 0 bases, the J end by 8 bases, with 9 bases between. The CDR3 is 13 amino acids. Here the CDR3 DNA reads TGTGCCAGCAGCGTAGGATCTCGGGATGAGCAGTTCTTC. This sequence encodes CASSVGSRDEQFF.

This chain connects TRBV19 to TRBJ1-1, with D unresolved. Germline CDR1 LNHDA, CDR2 SQIVND (reference sequence). The CDR3 extends over 14 amino acids. V lost 1 base, J lost 4 bases, and 10 bases lay in between. For the CDR3, the DNA is TGTGCCAGTAGTATAGGAGGCAAATTCACTGAAGCTTTCTTT. Translated, it gives CASSIGGKFTEAFF.

V gene TRBV6-1 combines with J gene TRBJ1-2; 8 positions agree with TRBD1. Losses at the gene ends were 3 bases for V and 4 bases for J; bases not matched to a gene: 1. The CDR3 is 13 residues long. Germline CDR1 reads MNHNS; CDR2 reads SASEGT. CDR3 sequence reads: CASSETGAYGYTF. The CDR3 DNA reads TGTGCCAGCAGTGAGACAGGGGCCTATGGCTACACCTTC.